This T cell receptor beta chain was obtained from a study of T cell responses to AZD1222 COVID-19 vaccine. The study, taken as a whole, reports: Spike as a whole was targeted by vaccine-associated CD4 TCRs, dominant at 160-218 and 743-854. Baseline seropositivity occurred in only a handful of AZD1222 recipients. Donors were largely white British and mainly female; clonal diversity was possibly underestimated.

A note on this clone: Its specificity is not known.

The CDR3 runs to 16 residues. The V gene end was trimmed by 0 bases and the J gene end by 6 bases; junction bases not matched to a gene: 10. Germline V gene sequence: CDR1 SGHAT, CDR2 FQNNGV. Assay: immunoSEQ multiplex PCR; the TCRdb copy retains only in-frame clones and omits some. The repertoire holds over 100,000 clones, with approximately 90% as singletons. The TCR sequence derives from an adult in good health. The specimen comprised peripheral blood, sampled on day 0 of AZD1222 vaccination. The V and J genes are TRBV11-2 and TRBJ2-7; 8 bases match TRBD1. CDR3 residues: CASSLEGAGGRREQYF. CDR3 sequence (DNA): TGTGCCAGCAGCTTAGAAGGGGCAGGGGGCCGTCGCGAGCAGTACTTC.